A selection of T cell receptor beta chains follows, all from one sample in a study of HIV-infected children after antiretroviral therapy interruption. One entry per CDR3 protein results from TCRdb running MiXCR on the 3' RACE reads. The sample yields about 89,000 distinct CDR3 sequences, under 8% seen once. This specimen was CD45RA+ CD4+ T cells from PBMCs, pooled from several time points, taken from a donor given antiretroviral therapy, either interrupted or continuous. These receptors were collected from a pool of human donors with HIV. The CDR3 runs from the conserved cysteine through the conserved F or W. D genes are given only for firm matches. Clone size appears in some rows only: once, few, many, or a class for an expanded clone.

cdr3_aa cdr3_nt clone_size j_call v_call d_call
CASSAGGTGYTDTQYF TGTGCCAGTAGCGCAGGGGGTACAGGCTATACAGATACGCAGTATTTT many TRBJ2-3 TRBV19 TRBD1
CASSYRAPLRYTEAFF TGTGCCAGCAGTTACCGGGCCCCCCTGCGGTACACTGAAGCTTTCTTT many TRBJ1-1 TRBV27 -
CASSTRVSTDTQYF TGCGCCAGCAGCACCAGGGTTTCAACAGATACGCAGTATTTT - TRBJ2-3 TRBV4-3 -
CASSRTHEDRGFQETQYF TGCGCCAGCAGTCGGACACACGAGGACAGGGGATTCCAAGAGACCCAGTACTTC many TRBJ2-5 TRBV23-1 TRBD1
CASSSDPATNVLTF TGCGCCAGCAGCTCGGACCCCGCCACCAACGTCCTGACTTTC - TRBJ2-6 TRBV5-1 -
CASRLGQDNSPLHF TGTGCCAGCAGGCTGGGACAGGATAATTCACCCCTCCACTTT many TRBJ1-6 TRBV12-3/TRBV12-4 TRBD1
CASAGASTDTQYF TGTGCCAGCGCGGGGGCCAGCACAGATACGCAGTATTTT - TRBJ2-3 TRBV19 -
CSVARLAGGSEQYF TGCAGCGTTGCTCGGCTAGCGGGGGGAAGCGAGCAGTACTTC few TRBJ2-7 TRBV29-1 TRBD2
CASSVDRDSTYEQYF TGTGCCAGCAGCGTGGACCGGGACTCCACTTACGAGCAGTACTTC many TRBJ2-7 TRBV7-2 -
CSASNSKGMNTEAFF TGCAGTGCTTCTAATAGTAAGGGAATGAACACTGAAGCTTTCTTT many TRBJ1-1 TRBV20-1 -
CAISEREGALSDTQYF TGTGCCATCAGTGAGAGGGAAGGGGCCTTATCAGATACGCAGTATTTT few TRBJ2-3 TRBV10-3 -
CASSPRGSAFWNQPQHF TGTGCCAGCAGCCCCAGGGGGAGCGCATTCTGGAATCAGCCCCAGCATTTT many TRBJ1-5 TRBV21-1 -
CASNPGNYGYTF TGTGCCAGTAACCCCGGAAACTATGGCTACACCTTC - TRBJ1-2 TRBV19 -